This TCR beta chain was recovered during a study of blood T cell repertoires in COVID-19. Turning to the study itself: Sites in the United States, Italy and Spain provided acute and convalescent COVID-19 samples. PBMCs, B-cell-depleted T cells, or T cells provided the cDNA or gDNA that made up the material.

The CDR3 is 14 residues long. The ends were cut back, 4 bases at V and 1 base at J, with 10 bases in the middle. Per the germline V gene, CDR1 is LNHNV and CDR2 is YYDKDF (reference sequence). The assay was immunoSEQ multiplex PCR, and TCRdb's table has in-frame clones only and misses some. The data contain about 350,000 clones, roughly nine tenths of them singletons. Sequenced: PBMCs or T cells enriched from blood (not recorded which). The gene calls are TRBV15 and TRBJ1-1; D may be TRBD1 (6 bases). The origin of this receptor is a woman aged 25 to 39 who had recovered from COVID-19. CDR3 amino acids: CATSTRTANTEAFF. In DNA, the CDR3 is TGTGCCACCAGCACAAGGACAGCGAACACTGAAGCTTTCTTT.